One and the same sample provided the 13 T cell receptor beta chains below, sequenced in a study of blood T cells in healthy people across ages. Through a sample-barcoded 5' primer and a J-beta primer mix, a second PCR was run for roughly 6 to 12 cycles. TCRdb re-derived calls from the 5' RACE reads in MiXCR, one entry per CDR3 protein. The table lists about 1.5 million distinct CDR3 sequences, approximately 43% of them singletons. Sample: blood. The receptors were gathered from a young woman in good health.

For the CDR3, the DNA is TGCGCCAGCACAAAAGGAGGACTAGCGGGGGGGCGAGAATTTAACGAGCAGTACTTC. Encoded protein: CASTKGGLAGGREFNEQYF. The chain employs TRBV4-1 and TRBJ2-5; the match to TRBD2 covers 15 bases. The J call is doubtful: the DNA matches TRBJ2-7 better. The V gene's germline CDR1 is MGHRA and CDR2 YSYEKL. The CDR3 is 19 amino acids.

This clonotype was counted only a few times. The rearrangement uses TRBV19 and TRBJ1-2; D might be TRBD1 (5 bases). This CDR3 is built from 14 residues. V was pared by 6 bases and J by 4 bases, with 15 bases between. CDR1 LNHDA and CDR2 SQIVND come from the germline V gene (reference sequence). The CDR3 DNA is TGTGCCAGTAGCGCCGGGGCCGTAGGCTATGGCTACACCTTC. Amino acids: CASSAGAVGYGYTF. The entire variable domain, with the rest obtained from reference TRBV19 and TRBJ1-2, is as follows: DGGITQSPKYLFRKEGQNVTLSCEQNLNHDAMYWYRQDPGQGLRLIYYSQIVNDFQKGDIAEGYSVSREKKESFPLTVTSAQKNPTAFYLCASSAGAVGYGYTFGSGTRLTVV.

The rearrangement links TRBV7-2 to TRBJ2-7; 13 bases fit TRBD2. TRBJ2-5 explains the end of the DNA better; the J call may be wrong. The germline gives CDR1 SGHTA, CDR2 FQGNSA. The CDR3 runs 16 residues. For the CDR3, the DNA is TGTGCCAGCAGCCGTCCACTAGCGGGGGGGCTGGAGACCCAGTACTTC. It encodes CASSRPLAGGLETQYF.

The genes are TRBV7-9 and TRBJ2-5; the D gene is possibly TRBD2 (5 bases). Germline CDR1 SEHNR, CDR2 FQNEAQ (reference sequence). Trimming cost V 5 bases and J 3 bases, with 19 bases left between them. The CDR3 has 16 amino acids. CDR3: CASSPPSGLKKETQYF. The CDR3, as DNA: TGTGCCAGCAGCCCCCCAAGCGGCCTTAAGAAAGAGACCCAGTACTTC.

For this clonotype: A read error may explain this, as a much larger clone is one base away. The rearrangement uses TRBV29-1 and TRBJ2-3; D is uncertain. Germline V gene lookup returns CDR1 SQVTM and CDR2 ANQGSEA. V shed 3 bases and J shed 4 bases, with 5 bases lying between them. This CDR3 is 11 amino acids long. This CDR3 reads CSVDGPDTQYF. CDR3 bases: TGCAGCGTTGATGGGCCAGATACGCAGTATTTT.

The rearrangement joins TRBV14 to TRBJ2-7, with D hard to call. Trimming took off 3 bases at V and 5 bases at J, with 8 bases between the two ends. CDR3 length: 12 amino acids. Per germline, CDR1 SGHDN and CDR2 FVKESK. CDR3 DNA sequence: TGTGCCAGCAGCCACTCCTGGGACGAGCAGTACTTC. Protein sequence: CASSHSWDEQYF.

The chain couples TRBV12-3 or TRBV12-4 to TRBJ1-6; D gene unclear. Trimming pared 6 bases from V and 9 bases from J, leaving 15 bases between. The CDR3 totals 14 residues. DNA of the CDR3: TGTGCCAGCAGCCGCCAGGCCCCCATTTCACCCCTCCACTTT. Translating it yields CASSRQAPISPLHF.

The chain joins TRBV5-5 to TRBJ1-5; D is ambiguous. CDR1 SGHKS and CDR2 YYEKEE come from the germline V gene (reference sequence). The V end was cut by 4 bases, the J end by 2 bases, with 10 bases between. The CDR3 covers 14 residues. CDR3 region: CASSSNGGNQPQHF. The CDR3 region has the DNA TGTGCCAGCAGCAGTAACGGTGGCAATCAGCCCCAGCATTTT. The complete variable domain, with remaining parts taken from reference TRBV5-5 and TRBJ1-5, reads DAGVTQSPTHLIKTRGQQVTLRCSPISGHKSVSWYQQVLGQGPQFIFQYYEKEERGRGNFPDRFSARQFPNYSSELNVNALLLGDSALYLCASSSNGGNQPQHFGDGTRLSIL.

V is TRBV4-3 and J is TRBJ2-6, with D possibly TRBD2 on 6 matching bases. The CDR3 loop spans 20 amino acids. V lost 1 base, J lost 0 bases, and 19 bases lay in between. Germline CDR1 reads LGHNA; CDR2 reads YSLEER. Here the CDR3 DNA reads TGCGCCAGCAGCCAAGGAGGGAGGACCCTACTTCACTCTGGGGCCAACGTCCTGACTTTC. Protein: CASSQGGRTLLHSGANVLTF.

V gene TRBV5-1 combines with J gene TRBJ1-2; D is ambiguous. V was clipped by 0 bases and J by 9 bases, with 12 bases between them. The CDR3 extends over 13 amino acids. Per germline, CDR1 SGHRS and CDR2 YFSETQ. CDR3 sequence reads: CASSLESANRYTF. The CDR3 region has the DNA TGCGCCAGCAGCTTGGAGTCGGCCAACCGCTACACCTTC.

The chain is built from TRBV20-1 and TRBJ1-2; D is ambiguous. This CDR3 contains 14 residues. CDR1 and CDR2 from the germline V gene are DFQATT and SNEGSKA (reference sequence). V was shortened by 2 bases and J by 4 bases, with 14 bases between the two germline ends. This CDR3 reads CSARNLGNSYGYTF. For the CDR3, the DNA is TGCAGTGCTAGAAACCTCGGAAACTCCTATGGCTACACCTTC.

This clonotype was picked up a small number of times. This chain connects TRBV7-9 to TRBJ1-4; 7 bases match TRBD1. The CDR3 has 16 residues. Germline CDR1 is SEHNR and CDR2 is FQNEAQ (reference sequence). Trimming at V came to 0 bases and at J to 2 bases, leaving 3 bases not matched to a gene. The CDR3 sequence is CASSLALGQTNEKLFF. Here the CDR3 DNA reads TGTGCCAGCAGCTTAGCCCTGGGACAGACTAATGAAAAACTGTTTTTT.

This chain connects TRBV20-1 to TRBJ1-2; 7 positions agree with TRBD1. With 6 bases clipped from V and 8 bases from J, the junction kept 12 bases outside the gene matches. CDR3 length: 13 residues. Germline V lookup: CDR1 DFQATT, CDR2 SNEGSKA (reference sequence). CDR3 in amino acids: CSARNRGLAGYTF. CDR3 sequence (DNA): TGCAGTGCCCGAAACAGGGGCTTGGCGGGCTACACCTTC.